This T cell receptor beta chain was found in a study of cytomegalovirus exposure and HLA in healthy donors. 60 Vbeta and 13 Jbeta primers were used in PCR. Generated by immunoSEQ multiplex PCR, the TCRdb table keeps only in-frame clones and is missing some. The table shows under 150,000 clones, with about three quarters occurring only once. Trimming took 3 bases from V and 4 from J, leaving 10 bases between them. The CDR3 is made up of 13 amino acids. Germline lookup yields CDR1 SGHNT and CDR2 YYREEE (reference sequence). Regarding donors, all were healthy bone marrow donors. The source of this sequence is a woman aged 40 to 50 in good health and CMV-seronegative. The V call is TRBV5-4, the J call TRBJ1-2, with a possible D match to TRBD1 (5 bases). The specimen was PBMCs. The CDR3 here is CASSSTTVYGYTF. CDR3 in DNA: TGTGCCAGCAGCTCCACGACAGTCTATGGCTACACCTTC.